This T cell receptor beta chain was found in a study of cytomegalovirus exposure and HLA in healthy donors. Overall study results and limits: The authors confirmed in vitro that three CMV-associated chains were specific for CMV antigens.

Primers: 60 Vbeta forward and 13 Jbeta reverse. TCRdb's table, derived via immunoSEQ multiplex PCR, lists solely in-frame clones and lacks some. The table includes tens of thousands of clones, 10% detected once. This clone was observed a handful of times. Its antigen remains unknown. At the time of sampling, donors were nominally healthy, though unrecorded immune exposures were likely. This TCR came from a man in his 60s in good health and CMV-seropositive. Sequencing was performed on PBMCs.

The CDR3 region is CASSEPGLFGNQPQHF. For the CDR3, the DNA is TGTGCCAGCAGTGAGCCAGGGCTTTTTGGCAATCAGCCCCAGCATTTT. The J gene is TRBJ1-5, the V gene TRBV6-1; a weak D match, TRBD1 (5 bases). Germline V gene sequence: CDR1 MNHNS, CDR2 SASEGT. V dropped 3 bases and J dropped 2 bases, with 14 bases sitting between them. The CDR3 has 16 amino acids.